Presented here are 32 T cell receptor beta chains from one specimen sequenced in a study of CD8 T cells in Susac syndrome. Reverse transcription of about 0.5 to 1 ug RNA was carried out with random hexamers. A single record per CDR3 protein comes from TCRdb applying MiXCR to the immunoSEQ multiplex PCR reads. The sample shows some 160,000 distinct CDR3 sequences, about 91% of them seen only once. The sample was CD4+ T cells from PBMCs. Receptors were obtained from a human donor in good health.

The chain combines TRBV20-1 with TRBJ1-2; D not certain. The CDR3 consists of 13 residues. V was cut by 5 bases and J by 5 bases, with 15 bases left in between. Germline CDR1 and CDR2: DFQATT and SNEGSKA (reference sequence). CDR3 sequence: CSAPAPSWYGYTF. For the CDR3, the DNA is TGCAGTGCTCCGGCTCCCAGTTGGTATGGCTACACCTTC.

The V gene is TRBV5-5, the J gene TRBJ1-1; the match to TRBD1 covers 7 bases. This CDR3 region has 17 residues. V dropped 1 base and J dropped 0; count of bases not matched to a gene: 9. Germline V gene sequence: CDR1 SGHKS, CDR2 YYEKEE (reference sequence). The CDR3 region is CASSLRANRGMNTEAFF. DNA of the CDR3: TGTGCCAGCAGCTTGAGGGCTAACAGGGGCATGAACACTGAAGCTTTCTTT.

The chain links TRBV3-1 to TRBJ2-7; 7 bases align to TRBD2. CDR3 length: 13 amino acids. With 1 base clipped from V and 5 bases from J, the junction kept 2 bases outside the gene matches. Germline loops: CDR1 LGHDT, CDR2 YNNKEL (reference sequence). The CDR3: CASSQVGGDEQYF. CDR3 DNA: TGTGCCAGCAGCCAAGTGGGAGGGGACGAGCAGTACTTC.

The gene calls are TRBV20-1 and TRBJ2-7, with 7 positions matching TRBD2. Germline V gene data show CDR1 as DFQATT and CDR2 as SNEGSKA (reference sequence). The CDR3 extends over 15 amino acids. V was pared by 4 bases and J by 3 bases, with 12 bases of the junction left unmatched. DNA for the CDR3: TGCAGTGCTAACCCCCCTAGCGGAAAATTCTACGAGCAGTACTTC. It specifies CSANPPSGKFYEQYF.

This chain links TRBV6-2 or TRBV6-3 with TRBJ2-2, with 7 positions matching TRBD2. This CDR3 is 18 amino acids long. Germline trimming cut 2 bases from V and 2 bases from J; bases unmatched to any gene: 11. CDR1 MNHEY and CDR2 SVGEGT come from the germline V gene. The CDR3 is CASSYTRRSGKNTGELFF. CDR3 nucleotides: TGTGCCAGCAGTTACACCCGAAGAAGCGGGAAAAACACCGGGGAGCTGTTTTTT.

Here the CDR3 reads CAWSPPFARNSNQPQHF. The CDR3 DNA reads as TGTGCCTGGAGTCCTCCCTTCGCGAGGAATAGCAATCAGCCCCAGCATTTT. V is TRBV30 and J is TRBJ1-5, with D uncertain. The CDR3 is made up of 17 amino acids. Germline-derived CDR1 and CDR2 are GTSNPN and SVGIG (reference sequence). Trimming left V 2 bases short and J 0 bases short, with 17 bases between.

The chain recombines TRBV19 with TRBJ2-5; TRBD1 agrees at 8 bases. V lost 4 bases, J lost 7 bases, and 8 bases stayed unmatched. Per the germline V gene, CDR1 is LNHDA and CDR2 is SQIVND (reference sequence). This CDR3 contains 14 residues. CDR3 sequence (DNA): TGTGCCAGTAGTAAAGGGACAGGAATGGGGACCCAGTACTTC. Translating it yields CASSKGTGMGTQYF.

The chain is built from TRBV2 and TRBJ2-7; TRBD1 agrees at 10 bases. Trimming took 2 bases from V and 7 from J; bases not matched to a gene: 8. This CDR3 spans 15 amino acids. Germline loops: CDR1 SNHLY, CDR2 FYNNEI. CDR3: CASSEWDRGAIEQYF. DNA of the CDR3: TGTGCCAGCAGTGAATGGGACAGGGGAGCAATTGAGCAGTACTTC.

The V and J genes are TRBV6-2 or TRBV6-3 and TRBJ2-5; D may be TRBD1 or TRBD2 (7 bases each). Germline CDR1 reads MNHEY; CDR2 reads SVGEGT. The CDR3 spans 14 residues. V lost 5 bases, J lost 3 bases, and 13 bases lay in between. The CDR3, as DNA: TGTGCCAGCAGTAGGAGCGGGACAGAAGAGACCCAGTACTTC. Translation: CASSRSGTEETQYF.

J is TRBJ1-2 and V is TRBV12-3 or TRBV12-4, with 8 bases lining up with TRBD1. Trimming took 3 bases from V and 4 from J; bases not matched to a gene: 4. This CDR3 contains 14 residues. The CDR3 bases are TGTGCCAGCAGTTTTCAGGGGGCGGCCTATGGCTACACCTTC. It specifies CASSFQGAAYGYTF.

The V gene is TRBV9, the J gene TRBJ1-1, with D hard to call. The CDR3 contains 14 residues. Trimming shortened V by 0 bases and J by 4 bases, and 10 bases separated the two germline ends. Germline CDR1 is SGDLS and CDR2 is YYNGEE. CDR3 in DNA: TGTGCCAGCAGCGTAGAGGTAGGAACCACTGAAGCTTTCTTT. This gives the protein CASSVEVGTTEAFF.

The CDR3 region is CASRPDSKTYGYTF. CDR3 in DNA: TGTGCCAGTAGACCGGACAGCAAGACCTATGGCTACACCTTC. The chain recombines TRBV19 with TRBJ1-2, with D perhaps TRBD1 (6 bases). The CDR3 extends over 14 amino acids. Germline lookup yields CDR1 LNHDA and CDR2 SQIVND (reference sequence). Trimming took 6 bases from V and 4 from J, leaving 15 bases between them.

The chain joins TRBV5-1 to TRBJ2-5, with 8 bases identical to TRBD2. The junction had 8 bases not matched to a gene; V was cut back by 0 bases and J by 4 bases. CDR1 and CDR2 (germline): SGHRS, YFSETQ. This CDR3 spans 16 amino acids. CDR3 residues: CASSLDSGGGTETQYF. In DNA form, the CDR3 reads TGCGCCAGCAGCTTGGACAGCGGGGGCGGTACAGAGACCCAGTACTTC.

V gene TRBV6-2 or TRBV6-3 combines with J gene TRBJ2-5; 8 bases agree with TRBD2. In germline, CDR1 is MNHEY, CDR2 SVGEGT. J gave up 1 base and V 6 bases, and 10 bases lay outside the gene matches. The CDR3 extends over 16 amino acids. DNA of the CDR3: TGTGCCAGCAGCATACCCCGGGGGGGGTTCCAAGAGACCCAGTACTTC. This sequence encodes CASSIPRGGFQETQYF.

This chain joins TRBV29-1 and TRBJ1-1; D ambiguous. V was shortened by 5 bases and J by 1 base, with 11 bases between the two germline ends. The CDR3 has 13 amino acids. CDR1 is SQVTM and CDR2 is ANQGSEA in the germline V gene. The CDR3 DNA reads TGCAGCGTTCAAGGCAGGACGAACACTGAAGCTTTCTTT. It is translated as CSVQGRTNTEAFF.

The chain has TRBV29-1 and TRBJ2-7; the D is unclear. Germline V lookup: CDR1 SQVTM, CDR2 ANQGSEA. Trimming removed 4 bases at V and 3 bases at J, with 7 bases between. This CDR3 comprises 11 residues. The CDR3 DNA sequence: TGCAGCGTTGCCACAAACTACGAGCAGTACTTC. This translates into CSVATNYEQYF.

The rearrangement uses TRBV19 and TRBJ2-1; D unresolved. The V gene lost 0 bases and the J gene lost 7 bases, with 4 bases spanning the gap. The CDR3 extends over 12 amino acids. The germline V gene has CDR1 LNHDA and CDR2 SQIVND (reference sequence). DNA of the CDR3: TGTGCCAGTAGTATAGAGGGGAATGAGCAGTTCTTC. Translation: CASSIEGNEQFF.

The chain couples TRBV28 to TRBJ2-2; 11 bases map to TRBD2. Trimming removed 3 bases from V and 6 bases from J; junction bases left unmatched: 3. Germline values: CDR1 MDHEN, CDR2 SYDVKM. This CDR3 has 15 amino acids. The CDR3 region has the DNA TGTGCCAGCAGTTTTAGCGGGAGGGCCGCCGGGGAGCTGTTTTTT. Protein sequence: CASSFSGRAAGELFF.

V usage is TRBV29-1 and J usage is TRBJ2-3; D possibly corresponds to TRBD1 (6 bases). The germline gives CDR1 SQVTM, CDR2 ANQGSEA. CDR3 size: 14 residues. Trimming pared 7 bases from V and 0 bases from J, leaving 14 bases between. The CDR3 spells CSGGRGTSTDTQYF. CDR3 bases: TGCAGCGGGGGCAGGGGCACTAGCACAGATACGCAGTATTTT.

This chain joins TRBV3-1 and TRBJ2-3; TRBD1 aligns across 10 bases. In germline, CDR1 is LGHDT, CDR2 YNNKEL (reference sequence). CDR3 size: 16 residues. The V and J ends lost 4 bases and 0 bases, in that order; junction bases with no gene match: 4. The CDR3 DNA reads as TGTGCCAGCAGCCGCCGGACAGGGGGGAGCACAGATACGCAGTATTTT. It encodes CASSRRTGGSTDTQYF.

The J gene is TRBJ2-2, the V gene TRBV5-6; D is ambiguous. The germline V gene encodes CDR1 SGHDT and CDR2 YYEEEE. The CDR3 totals 13 residues. V lost 0 bases and J 6 bases, leaving 6 bases between the germline ends. CDR3 nucleotide sequence: TGTGCCAGCAGCTTGGTTGGCTCCGGGGAGCTGTTTTTT. As protein: CASSLVGSGELFF. Together with reference TRBV5-6 and TRBJ2-2, the CDR3 gives the full variable domain: DAGVTQSPTHLIKTRGQQVTLRCSPKSGHDTVSWYQQALGQGPQFIFQYYEEEERQRGNFPDRFSGHQFPNYSSELNVNALLLGDSALYLCASSLVGSGELFFGEGSRLTVL.

The chain is built from TRBV18 and TRBJ1-3, with D uncertain. The CDR3 runs to 15 residues. Trimming took off 0 bases at V and 5 bases at J, with 11 bases between the two ends. Per germline, CDR1 KGHSH and CDR2 LQKENI. The DNA of the CDR3 is TGTGCCAGCTCACCACCTCCAGGAACTCGAAACACCATATATTTT. Translated, it gives CASSPPPGTRNTIYF. The full variable domain, rest sourced from reference TRBV18 and TRBJ1-3, is NAGVMQNPRHLVRRRGQEARLRCSPMKGHSHVYWYRQLPEEGLKFMVYLQKENIIDESGMPKERFSAEFPKEGPSILRIQQVVRGDSAAYFCASSPPPGTRNTIYFGEGSWLTVV.

The chain carries TRBV28 and TRBJ2-7; 8 nucleotides match TRBD2. The CDR3 is made up of 17 amino acids. With V trimmed by 6 bases and J by 1 base, 14 bases remained unmatched. CDR1 is MDHEN, CDR2 SYDVKM, per germline. CDR3 amino acids: CASSRPLGREDSYEQYF. The CDR3 DNA is TGTGCCAGCAGCCGACCCCTCGGGCGGGAGGATTCCTACGAGCAGTACTTC.

The chain recombines TRBV29-1 with TRBJ1-2, with TRBD1 matching 8 bases. The germline V gene encodes CDR1 SQVTM and CDR2 ANQGSEA. The trim removed 3 bases at V and 4 bases at J, leaving 13 bases unmatched. The CDR3 consists of 16 residues. The CDR3 protein is CSVELLGRGRLYGYTF. The CDR3 coding sequence is TGCAGCGTTGAGCTTTTGGGCAGGGGGCGCCTCTATGGCTACACCTTC.

V is TRBV20-1 and J is TRBJ2-1, with a weak D call TRBD1 (6 bases). The CDR3 covers 11 residues. The germline gives CDR1 DFQATT, CDR2 SNEGSKA (reference sequence). Trimming removed 7 bases at V and 8 bases at J, with 12 bases between. The CDR3 loop is CSVQGYDEQFF. The CDR3 DNA sequence: TGCAGTGTACAGGGTTATGATGAGCAGTTCTTC.

The CDR3 coding sequence is TGTGCCTGGAGTGTCATGACAGGGAGAGAAGCTTTCTTT. This gives the protein CAWSVMTGREAFF. The chain uses TRBV30 and TRBJ1-1, with TRBD1 identical over 7 bases. This CDR3 is 13 amino acids long. Germline lookup yields CDR1 GTSNPN and CDR2 SVGIG (reference sequence). Trimming at V came to 0 bases and at J to 8 bases, leaving 6 bases not matched to a gene.

The chain is built from TRBV20-1 and TRBJ1-1; 7 nucleotides align to TRBD1. The CDR3 length is 11 residues. Trimming at V came to 5 bases and at J to 10 bases, leaving 7 bases not matched to a gene. Germline V lookup: CDR1 DFQATT, CDR2 SNEGSKA (reference sequence). The CDR3 protein is CSAFRDRRAFF. CDR3 DNA: TGCAGTGCTTTCCGGGACAGACGAGCTTTCTTT.

The rearrangement joins TRBV4-3 to TRBJ2-6; unclear D gene. The CDR3 sequence is 14 residues long. Germline V gives CDR1 LGHNA, CDR2 YSLEER. Deletions cut 4 bases from V and 3 bases from J, with 7 bases between. The CDR3 coding sequence is TGCGCCAGCAGCCTGGTGAGTGGGGCCAACGTCCTGACTTTC. Translation gives CASSLVSGANVLTF.

The genes are TRBV28 and TRBJ2-7; D call uncertain. CDR1 and CDR2 from the germline V gene are MDHEN and SYDVKM. Trimming pared 7 bases from V and 2 bases from J, leaving 18 bases between. The CDR3 is 15 amino acids. In DNA, the CDR3 is TGTGCCAGCACCCCGGGCAGTTCCCGTACCTACGAGCAGTACTTC. This sequence encodes CASTPGSSRTYEQYF.

CDR3: CAYEAGGGTQYF. In nucleotides, the CDR3 is TGTGCCTATGAAGCGGGGGGGGGAACCCAGTACTTC. This chain connects TRBV7-2 to TRBJ2-5; 10 nucleotides line up with TRBD2. Germline values: CDR1 SGHTA, CDR2 FQGNSA. J lost 8 bases, V lost 11 bases, and 8 bases had no gene match. This CDR3 comprises 12 residues.

The chain joins TRBV5-1 to TRBJ1-1; D remains ambiguous. V lost 4 bases to trimming and J lost 4 bases, with 11 bases between them. This CDR3 contains 13 residues. Looked up from germline, CDR1 is SGHRS and CDR2 is YFSETQ. The CDR3 is CASSSDKGTEAFF. CDR3 DNA: TGCGCCAGCAGCAGCGACAAGGGCACTGAAGCTTTCTTT.

This sequence joins TRBV4-3 and TRBJ1-2; D may be TRBD1 (5 bases). Trimming stripped 3 bases from V and 2 bases from J, with 13 bases between. CDR3 length: 15 residues. Germline CDR1 LGHNA, CDR2 YSLEER. The CDR3 loop is CASSQRTGGNYGYTF. The CDR3 DNA reads as TGCGCCAGCAGCCAGAGGACTGGGGGGAACTATGGCTACACCTTC.